This T cell receptor (beta chain) was found in a study of shared clonotypes between healthy human individuals. This CDR3 spans 15 amino acids. The germline V gene encodes CDR1 SGHTA and CDR2 FQGNSA. Trimming left V 4 bases short and J 9 bases short, with 22 bases between. Genomic DNA belonging to each subset was distributed in equal measure over several immunoSEQ plates. Data came from immunoSEQ multiplex PCR; TCRdb stores just in-frame clones and leaves some out. The table shows about 380,000 clones, with 96% occurring only once. This sequence was found in a man between 25 and 39 years old in good health. J is TRBJ2-7 and V is TRBV7-2, with TRBD2 as a possible D gene (6 bases). The sequencing sample was made of memory CD8+ T cells sorted from blood. Subset here: CD45RO+ cells pooled with CCR7-negative TemRA cells. The CDR3 coding sequence is TGTGCCAGCAGCTCCGAAGGGAGACTAGGAGTAGGGCAGTACTTC. It codes for CASSSEGRLGVGQYF.